The source of this T cell receptor (beta chain) is a study of T-cell reconstitution after alpha-beta-depleted transplantation in children. This CDR3 is built from 15 residues. The V gene lost 5 bases and the J gene lost 0 bases, with 13 bases spanning the gap. As it was prepared, the TCRbeta library received unique molecular identifiers. MiXCR, run by TCRdb on the PCR reads, gives a single entry per CDR3 protein. The data show under 350,000 distinct CDR3 sequences, 9.9% seen once. The receptor was isolated from a human donor who donated a stem cell graft to a child with SCID. This chain joins TRBV12-3 or TRBV12-4 and TRBJ1-1; the D gene is possibly TRBD1 (6 bases). This specimen was PBMCs from the stem cell graft donor, taken from the stem cell graft. CDR3 DNA sequence: TGTGCCAGCAGTCTAAACAGGGTCATGAACACTGAAGCTTTCTTT. Protein product: CASSLNRVMNTEAFF.